The following is a T cell receptor beta chain sequence with its context. This sample is drawn from a study of blood T cell repertoires in COVID-19. On the study more broadly: The analysed material was cDNA or gDNA that came from T cells, B-cell-depleted T cells, or PBMCs.

Authors' data handling: Quantification of nucleated cells was approximated via reference gene primer amplification. TCRdb's copy holds only in-frame clones and misses some; the assay was immunoSEQ multiplex PCR. V and J calls and clone size are given by that table; D and trimming were obtained from the DNA. The sample shows roughly 99,000 clones, 80% to 85% of them seen only once. The specimen sequenced was peripheral blood. The receptor comes from a human donor in a cohort sampled during active COVID-19.

The CDR3, as DNA: TGTGCCAGTAGTATGGGACAGGGAATCACCGGGGAGCTGTTTTTT. It is translated as CASSMGQGITGELFF. V and J are TRBV19 and TRBJ2-2; 9 nucleotides match TRBD1. The CDR3 runs to 15 residues. Germline CDR1 LNHDA, CDR2 SQIVND (reference sequence). V lost 3 bases to trimming and J lost 4 bases; unmatched junction nucleotides: 3.